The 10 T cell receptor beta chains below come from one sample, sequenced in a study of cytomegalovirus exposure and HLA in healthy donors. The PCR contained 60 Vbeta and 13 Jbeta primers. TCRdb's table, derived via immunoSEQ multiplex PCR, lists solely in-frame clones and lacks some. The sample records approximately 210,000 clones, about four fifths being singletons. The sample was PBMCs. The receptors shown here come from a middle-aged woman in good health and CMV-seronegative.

In nucleotides, the CDR3 is TGTGCCAGCTCACCTTGGCGGGAGGTTCCGAATGAGCAGTTCTTC. This encodes CASSPWREVPNEQFF. This rearrangement joins TRBV18 to TRBJ2-1, with TRBD2 matching 8 bases. The length of the CDR3 is 15 residues. Germline-derived CDR1 and CDR2 are KGHSH and LQKENI. V gave up 3 bases and J gave up 7 bases; unmatched junction bases: 8.

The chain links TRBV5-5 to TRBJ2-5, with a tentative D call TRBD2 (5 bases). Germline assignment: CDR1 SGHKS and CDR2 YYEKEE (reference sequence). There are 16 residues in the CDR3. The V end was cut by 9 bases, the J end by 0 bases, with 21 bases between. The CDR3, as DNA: TGTGCCACCGGGCTGAGCGGTCTCCCGTACCAAGAGACCCAGTACTTC. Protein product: CATGLSGLPYQETQYF. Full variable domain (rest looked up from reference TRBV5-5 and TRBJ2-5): DAGVTQSPTHLIKTRGQQVTLRCSPISGHKSVSWYQQVLGQGPQFIFQYYEKEERGRGNFPDRFSARQFPNYSSELNVNALLLGDSALYLCATGLSGLPYQETQYFGPGTRLLVL.

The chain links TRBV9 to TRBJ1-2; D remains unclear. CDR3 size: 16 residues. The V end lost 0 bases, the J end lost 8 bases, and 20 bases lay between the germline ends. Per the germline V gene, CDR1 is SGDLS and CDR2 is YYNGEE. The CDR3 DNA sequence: TGTGCCAGCAGCGTAGGGTCACAGTCGCCCCACGGAGGCTACACCTTC. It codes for CASSVGSQSPHGGYTF.

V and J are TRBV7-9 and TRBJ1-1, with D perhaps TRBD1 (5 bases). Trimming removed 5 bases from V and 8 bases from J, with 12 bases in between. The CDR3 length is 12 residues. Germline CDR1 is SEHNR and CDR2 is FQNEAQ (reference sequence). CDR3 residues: CASSPQDREAFF. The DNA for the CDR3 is TGTGCCAGCAGCCCTCAAGACAGAGAAGCTTTCTTT.

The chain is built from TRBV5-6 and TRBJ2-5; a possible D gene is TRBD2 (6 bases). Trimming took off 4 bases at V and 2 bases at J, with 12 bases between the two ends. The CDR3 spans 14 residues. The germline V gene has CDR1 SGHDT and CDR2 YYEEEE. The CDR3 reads CASSEGLIQETQYF. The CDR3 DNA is TGTGCCAGCAGCGAGGGACTGATACAAGAGACCCAGTACTTC. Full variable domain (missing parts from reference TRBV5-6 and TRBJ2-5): DAGVTQSPTHLIKTRGQQVTLRCSPKSGHDTVSWYQQALGQGPQFIFQYYEEEERQRGNFPDRFSGHQFPNYSSELNVNALLLGDSALYLCASSEGLIQETQYFGPGTRLLVL.

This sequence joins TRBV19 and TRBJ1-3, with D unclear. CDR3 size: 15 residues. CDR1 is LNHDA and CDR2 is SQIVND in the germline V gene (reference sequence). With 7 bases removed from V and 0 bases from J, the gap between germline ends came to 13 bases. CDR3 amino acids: CASIPAGDSGNTIYF. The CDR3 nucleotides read TGTGCCAGTATCCCTGCCGGGGACTCTGGAAACACCATATATTTT.

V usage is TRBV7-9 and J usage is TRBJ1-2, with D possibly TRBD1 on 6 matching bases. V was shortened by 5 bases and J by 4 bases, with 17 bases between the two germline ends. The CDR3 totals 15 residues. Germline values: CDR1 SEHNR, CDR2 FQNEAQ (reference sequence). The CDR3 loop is CASSLSRTAGYGYTF. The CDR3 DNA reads TGTGCCAGCAGCCTCAGTAGGACAGCTGGCTATGGCTACACCTTC.

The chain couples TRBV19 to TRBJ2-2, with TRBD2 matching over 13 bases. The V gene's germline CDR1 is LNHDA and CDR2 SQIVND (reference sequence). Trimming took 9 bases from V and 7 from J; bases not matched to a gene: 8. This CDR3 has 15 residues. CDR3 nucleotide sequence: TGTGCCAGCTTCTCGGGACTAGCGGGAAGCGGGGAGCTGTTTTTT. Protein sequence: CASFSGLAGSGELFF.

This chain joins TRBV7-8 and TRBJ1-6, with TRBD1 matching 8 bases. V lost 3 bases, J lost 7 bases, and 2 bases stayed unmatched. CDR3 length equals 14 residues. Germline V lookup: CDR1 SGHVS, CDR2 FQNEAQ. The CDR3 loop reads CASSLAGGNSPLHF. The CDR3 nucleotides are TGTGCCAGCAGCTTGGCAGGGGGCAATTCACCCCTCCACTTT.

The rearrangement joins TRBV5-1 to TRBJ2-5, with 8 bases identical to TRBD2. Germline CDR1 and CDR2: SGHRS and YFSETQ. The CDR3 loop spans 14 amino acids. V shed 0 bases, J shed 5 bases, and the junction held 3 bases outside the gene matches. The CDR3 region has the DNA TGCGCCAGCAGCTTGGCGGGGGGGCTGGAGACCCAGTACTTC. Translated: CASSLAGGLETQYF.